A single sample gave rise to the 32 T cell receptor beta chains below, sequenced in a study of blood T cell repertoires in COVID-19. Clones were sequenced by immunoSEQ multiplex PCR, and TCRdb holds only the in-frame ones, with some missing. The sample shows 350,000 to 450,000 clones, roughly 90% of them seen only once. The specimen was PBMCs or T cells enriched from blood (not recorded which). The source is a woman aged 40 to 49 who had been exposed to COVID-19.

This rearrangement joins TRBV12-3 or TRBV12-4 to TRBJ1-1, with D unresolved. This CDR3 contains 13 residues. Trimming took off 2 bases at V and 3 bases at J, with 7 bases between the two ends. CDR3 sequence: CASSLKRDTEAFF. DNA for the CDR3: TGTGCCAGCAGTTTAAAGAGGGACACTGAAGCTTTCTTT.

V and J are TRBV30 and TRBJ1-5; D possibly corresponds to TRBD1 (6 bases). CDR1 is GTSNPN and CDR2 is SVGIG in the germline V gene (reference sequence). This CDR3 comprises 11 residues. V gave up 0 bases and J gave up 9 bases, with 6 bases separating them. The DNA of the CDR3 is TGTGCCTGGAGTGTAGGGGGGCCCCAGCATTTT. Translating gives CAWSVGGPQHF. Drawing the rest from reference TRBV30 and TRBJ1-5, the complete variable domain is SQTIHQWPATLVQPVGSPLSLECTVEGTSNPNLYWYRQAAGRGLQLLFYSVGIGQISSEVPQNLSASRPQDRQFILSSKKLLLSDSGFYLCAWSVGGPQHFGDGTRLSIL.

The gene calls are TRBV7-2 and TRBJ1-3; 12 bases are shared with TRBD1. CDR3 length: 16 residues. The germline CDR1 and CDR2 sequences are SGHTA and FQGNSA. With 2 bases clipped from V and 5 bases from J, the junction kept 4 bases outside the gene matches. CDR3 coding DNA: TGTGCCAGCAGCTTAAGGGGGACAGGGGGCAGAAACACCATATATTTT. Its translation is CASSLRGTGGRNTIYF.

The DNA for the CDR3 is TGTGCCAGCACTCGGACAGTTAATTCACCCCTCCACTTT. Translating gives CASTRTVNSPLHF. The V gene is TRBV27, the J gene TRBJ1-6; perhaps TRBD1 as D (6 bases). With 7 bases removed from V and 6 bases from J, the gap between germline ends came to 10 bases. In germline, CDR1 is MNHEY, CDR2 SMNVEV (reference sequence). The CDR3 is 13 residues long.

The chain couples TRBV11-3 to TRBJ2-5; TRBD1 is a possible D gene (7 bases). This CDR3 is built from 15 residues. Germline CDR1 SGHNT, CDR2 YENEEA. The V and J ends lost 2 bases and 5 bases respectively, with 15 bases between them. DNA for the CDR3: TGTGCCAGCAGCTTAAGTCCAGGGGGGTTCGAGACCCAGTACTTC. Translating it yields CASSLSPGGFETQYF.

V usage is TRBV6-5 and J usage is TRBJ1-2, with 9 bases lining up with TRBD1. With V trimmed by 8 bases and J by 2 bases, 3 bases remained unmatched. This CDR3 is 13 amino acids long. The germline CDR1 and CDR2 sequences are MNHEY and SVGAGI. The CDR3 is CASGTGHNYGYTF. As DNA, the CDR3 is TGTGCCAGCGGGACAGGGCACAACTATGGCTACACCTTC.

This clone was picked up one time. The chain joins TRBV7-2 to TRBJ1-4, with 9 bases fitting TRBD1. CDR1 is SGHTA, CDR2 FQGNSA, per germline. The CDR3 extends over 15 amino acids. Germline trimming cut 1 base from V and 8 bases from J; bases unmatched to any gene: 5. CDR3 nucleotide sequence: TGTGCCAGCAGCTTAGGACAGGGGGTCAGGGAAAAACTGTTTTTT. This gives the protein CASSLGQGVREKLFF.

The genes are TRBV2 and TRBJ1-2; 7 bases line up with TRBD1. This CDR3 has 10 residues. Losses at the gene ends were 9 bases for V and 8 bases for J; bases not matched to a gene: 3. The V gene's germline CDR1 is SNHLY and CDR2 FYNNEI. The CDR3 reads CARQGKGYTF. In DNA form, the CDR3 reads TGTGCCAGACAGGGGAAAGGCTACACCTTC.

The rearrangement joins TRBV18 to TRBJ2-7; 9 bases are shared with TRBD1. The CDR3 spans 15 residues. V dropped 6 bases and J dropped 5; count of bases not matched to a gene: 11. Germline V CDR1 and CDR2: KGHSH, LQKENI. CDR3 in DNA: TGTGCCAGCTCGCCAACAGGGGGCTGGGAAAACGAGCAGTACTTC. Translated: CASSPTGGWENEQYF. The whole variable domain, remainder taken from reference TRBV18 and TRBJ2-7, is NAGVMQNPRHLVRRRGQEARLRCSPMKGHSHVYWYRQLPEEGLKFMVYLQKENIIDESGMPKERFSAEFPKEGPSILRIQQVVRGDSAAYFCASSPTGGWENEQYFGPGTRLTVT.

This clone has a single count. The chain joins TRBV18 to TRBJ1-6; 8 nucleotides match TRBD1. The length of the CDR3 is 14 residues. Germline V gene data show CDR1 as KGHSH and CDR2 as LQKENI. J was trimmed by 7 bases and V by 8 bases; bases with no gene match: 7. CDR3 amino acids: CASALGQGNSPLHF. For the CDR3, the DNA is TGTGCCAGCGCATTAGGACAGGGAAATTCACCCCTCCACTTT.

The J gene is TRBJ2-2, the V gene TRBV7-9; 10 bases match TRBD2. CDR1 and CDR2 (germline): SEHNR, FQNEAQ (reference sequence). CDR3 size: 19 residues. Trimming took 5 bases from V and 4 from J; bases not matched to a gene: 16. The CDR3 DNA is TGTGCCAGCAGCGTTGAATTCGCACTAGCGGGACCTGTCACCGGGGAGCTGTTTTTT. The encoded protein is CASSVEFALAGPVTGELFF.

This rearrangement joins TRBV3-1 (or the pseudogene TRBV3-2) to TRBJ2-1, with TRBD1 as a possible D gene (6 bases). CDR1 and CDR2 (germline): LGHDT, YNNKEL (reference sequence). The V gene lost 4 bases and the J gene lost 7 bases, with 14 bases spanning the gap. The CDR3 runs 14 residues. CDR3 nucleotide sequence: TGTGCCAGCAGCCCCCAGGGGAAACCGAATGAGCAGTTCTTC. This gives the protein CASSPQGKPNEQFF.

With regard to this clone: This CDR3 is also generated by other DNA sequences in the sample. This chain links TRBV7-3 with TRBJ1-2; D call uncertain. In germline, CDR1 is SGHTA, CDR2 FQGTGA. Trimming removed 0 bases at V and 5 bases at J, with 7 bases between. The CDR3 is 13 residues long. CDR3 in amino acids: CASSLTGGYGYTF. The DNA of the CDR3 is TGTGCCAGCAGCTTAACCGGAGGATATGGCTACACCTTC.

The rearrangement links TRBV23-1 to TRBJ1-1; 7 positions agree with TRBD1. TRBV23-1 carries the ORF label, with uncertain function. The CDR3 is 18 residues long. V shed 5 bases, J shed 4 bases, and the junction held 19 bases outside the gene matches. The DNA of the CDR3 is TGCGCCAGCAGTTCCGGAATCCGACAGGGCTACTCCGGCACTGAAGCTTTCTTT. Protein: CASSSGIRQGYSGTEAFF.

This chain links TRBV19 with TRBJ2-5; 11 nucleotides line up with TRBD1. Germline V gives CDR1 LNHDA, CDR2 SQIVND (reference sequence). This CDR3 spans 15 amino acids. V lost 6 bases to trimming and J lost 2 bases; unmatched junction nucleotides: 5. The CDR3: CASRGTGGGQETQYF. CDR3 nucleotide sequence: TGTGCCAGTAGGGGGACAGGGGGGGGGCAAGAGACCCAGTACTTC.

CDR3 residues: CASSIYRGAKNYGYTF. The CDR3 bases are TGTGCCAGTAGTATCTATCGGGGGGCGAAAAACTATGGCTACACCTTC. The rearrangement links TRBV19 to TRBJ1-2, with a tentative D call TRBD1 (6 bases). Germline-derived CDR1 and CDR2 are LNHDA and SQIVND (reference sequence). V gave up 3 bases and J gave up 2 bases, with 16 bases separating them. The CDR3 loop spans 16 amino acids.

The J gene is TRBJ2-3, the V gene TRBV30; 7 positions match TRBD2. J was trimmed by 2 bases and V by 2 bases; bases with no gene match: 7. This CDR3 is 15 amino acids long. In germline, CDR1 is GTSNPN, CDR2 SVGIG (reference sequence). The DNA of the CDR3 is TGTGCCTGGAGTCGGGCAGGGAGGGCCACAGATACGCAGTATTTT. This sequence encodes CAWSRAGRATDTQYF.

The V and J genes are TRBV7-9 and TRBJ2-3; 13 nucleotides match TRBD2. V was pared by 3 bases and J by 7 bases, with 4 bases of the junction left unmatched. CDR1 SEHNR and CDR2 FQNEAQ come from the germline V gene (reference sequence). The CDR3 is made up of 15 amino acids. The CDR3 protein is CASSFTSGGVHTQYF. The CDR3 region has the DNA TGTGCCAGCAGCTTTACTAGCGGGGGGGTTCATACGCAGTATTTT.

The rearrangement uses TRBV7-9 and TRBJ1-5; no firm D call. Germline V gives CDR1 SEHNR, CDR2 FQNEAQ (reference sequence). The CDR3 consists of 15 residues. V was trimmed by 1 base and J by 0 bases, leaving 7 bases between them. The chain's CDR3 is CASSLGTYSNQPQHF. The DNA of the CDR3 is TGTGCCAGCAGCTTAGGTACTTATAGCAATCAGCCCCAGCATTTT.

The rearrangement links TRBV5-5 to TRBJ2-7, with a possible D match to TRBD1 (6 bases). The CDR3 is made up of 16 amino acids. The germline V gene encodes CDR1 SGHKS and CDR2 YYEKEE (reference sequence). The V end was cut by 6 bases, the J end by 3 bases, with 22 bases between. CDR3: CASTQTPGQRIYEQYF. The CDR3 nucleotides read TGTGCCAGCACTCAAACACCGGGACAAAGGATCTACGAGCAGTACTTC.

This rearrangement joins TRBV7-3 to TRBJ1-2; possibly TRBD1 for D (6 bases). The V end lost 5 bases, the J end lost 6 bases, and 16 bases lay between the germline ends. CDR1 is SGHTA and CDR2 is FQGTGA in the germline V gene. The CDR3 is 14 residues long. The CDR3 spells CASSRNVQGDGYTF. Written as DNA, the CDR3 is TGTGCCAGCAGCAGGAACGTACAGGGCGATGGCTACACCTTC. The full variable domain, in which reference TRBV7-3 and TRBJ1-2 provide the parts outside the CDR3, is GAGVSQTPSNKVTEKGKYVELRCDPISGHTALYWYRQSLGQGPEFLIYFQGTGAADDSGLPNDRFFAVRPEGSVSTLKIQRTERGDSAVYLCASSRNVQGDGYTFGSGTRLTVV.

The chain links TRBV19 to TRBJ2-5; 7 bases agree with TRBD2. Looked up from germline, CDR1 is LNHDA and CDR2 is SQIVND (reference sequence). The junction had 2 bases not matched to a gene; V was cut back by 1 base and J by 3 bases. This CDR3 spans 14 amino acids. CDR3: CASSIVGGEETQYF. The CDR3 region has the DNA TGTGCCAGTAGTATAGTTGGGGGGGAAGAGACCCAGTACTTC.

This rearrangement joins TRBV19 to TRBJ1-5; D perhaps matches TRBD1 (5 bases). V gave up 1 base and J gave up 4 bases, with 11 bases separating them. Germline CDR1 reads LNHDA; CDR2 reads SQIVND (reference sequence). The CDR3 totals 15 residues. The CDR3 spells CASSIVGRENQPQHF. Written as DNA, the CDR3 is TGTGCCAGTAGTATAGTCGGCAGGGAAAATCAGCCCCAGCATTTT. Full variable domain (remainder filled in from reference TRBV19 and TRBJ1-5): DGGITQSPKYLFRKEGQNVTLSCEQNLNHDAMYWYRQDPGQGLRLIYYSQIVNDFQKGDIAEGYSVSREKKESFPLTVTSAQKNPTAFYLCASSIVGRENQPQHFGDGTRLSIL.

This rearrangement joins TRBV2 to TRBJ1-1; D is unclear. From germline, CDR1 is SNHLY and CDR2 FYNNEI. Trimming took 10 bases from V and 4 from J, leaving 16 bases between them. The CDR3 extends over 13 amino acids. The DNA of the CDR3 is TGTGCCACCAAGTCCCTCCGGAGCACTGAAGCTTTCTTT. It translates to CATKSLRSTEAFF.

The V call is TRBV10-1, the J call TRBJ2-5, with a tentative D call TRBD1 (5 bases). This CDR3 is built from 15 residues. V was trimmed by 2 bases and J by 1 base, leaving 11 bases between them. CDR1 is WNHNN, CDR2 SYGVQD, per germline (reference sequence). The CDR3 loop reads CASSEQLGAQETQYF. CDR3 coding DNA: TGCGCCAGCAGTGAGCAACTTGGGGCCCAAGAGACCCAGTACTTC.

This chain connects TRBV6-1 to TRBJ2-7, with 10 bases identical to TRBD1. Germline values: CDR1 MNHNS, CDR2 SASEGT. Germline trimming cut 2 bases from V and 5 bases from J; bases unmatched to any gene: 9. The CDR3 is 16 residues long. In nucleotides, the CDR3 is TGTGCCAGCAGTGAACCACCGGGACAGGGGTCCAACGAGCAGTACTTC. Its translation is CASSEPPGQGSNEQYF.

The chain joins TRBV5-5 to TRBJ1-2; 8 positions match TRBD1. The CDR3 covers 14 residues. J was trimmed by 6 bases and V by 4 bases; bases with no gene match: 8. Germline lookup yields CDR1 SGHKS and CDR2 YYEKEE (reference sequence). CDR3 in DNA: TGTGCCAGCAGCAAAAGACAGGGGATCGATGGCTACACCTTC. The encoded protein is CASSKRQGIDGYTF.

The rearrangement uses TRBV30 and TRBJ1-6; 8 bases are a match to TRBD1. Trimming removed 3 bases from V and 13 bases from J; junction bases left unmatched: 11. The germline V gene has CDR1 GTSNPN and CDR2 SVGIG (reference sequence). The CDR3 totals 14 residues. This chain's CDR3 is CAWSNGQGGSPLHF. The CDR3, as DNA: TGTGCCTGGAGCAACGGACAGGGTGGATCGCCCCTCCACTTT.

The chain combines TRBV19 with TRBJ2-1; D gene unclear. Germline V gene lookup returns CDR1 LNHDA and CDR2 SQIVND (reference sequence). Trimming pared 3 bases from V and 2 bases from J, leaving 8 bases between. The CDR3 sequence is 14 residues long. For the CDR3, the DNA is TGTGCCAGTAGTATGGCGACAACCTACAATGAGCAGTTCTTC. Protein product: CASSMATTYNEQFF.

The rearrangement joins TRBV19 to TRBJ1-1; D unresolved. Trimming cost V 4 bases and J 0 bases, with 6 bases left between them. Germline V lookup: CDR1 LNHDA, CDR2 SQIVND (reference sequence). This CDR3 has 13 amino acids. The CDR3 DNA follows: TGTGCCAGTAGTAAAGGAGTGAACACTGAAGCTTTCTTT. This translates into CASSKGVNTEAFF. Supplemented by reference TRBV19 and TRBJ1-1, the full variable domain reads DGGITQSPKYLFRKEGQNVTLSCEQNLNHDAMYWYRQDPGQGLRLIYYSQIVNDFQKGDIAEGYSVSREKKESFPLTVTSAQKNPTAFYLCASSKGVNTEAFFGQGTRLTVV.

The genes are TRBV6-6 and TRBJ1-3; D perhaps matches TRBD1 (6 bases). The CDR3 covers 13 residues. Trimming stripped 7 bases from V and 3 bases from J, with 10 bases between. Germline values: CDR1 MNHNY, CDR2 SVGAGI (reference sequence). The CDR3 region is CASIQGSGNTIYF. CDR3 in DNA: TGTGCCAGCATACAGGGAAGTGGAAACACCATATATTTT.

The chain carries TRBV24-1 and TRBJ1-4; 8 bases fit TRBD1. With 4 bases clipped from V and 2 bases from J, the junction kept 5 bases outside the gene matches. Looked up from germline, CDR1 is KGHDR and CDR2 is SFDVKD. This CDR3 has 16 residues. The CDR3 spells CATSELDRATNEKLFF. CDR3 DNA: TGTGCCACCAGTGAATTGGACAGGGCGACTAATGAAAAACTGTTTTTT.